This TCR beta chain was sequenced in a study of early T cells in non-severe SARS-CoV-2 infection. MiXCR, run by TCRdb on the 5' RACE reads, gives a single entry per CDR3 protein. The data show tens of thousands of distinct CDR3 sequences, about 12% seen once. Germline V CDR1 and CDR2: MNHEY, SVGEGT. V shed 5 bases and J 0 bases; nucleotides not matched to a gene: 4. The CDR3 runs to 15 residues. V is TRBV6-2 or TRBV6-3 and J is TRBJ2-1, with 7 bases identical to TRBD2. What was sequenced was whole blood. The source of this sequence is an adult who was a healthcare worker with PCR-confirmed SARS-CoV-2 infection or an uninfected control (not recorded which). The CDR3 sequence: CASSPAGLSYNEQFF. The CDR3 DNA is TGTGCCAGCAGTCCAGCGGGACTCTCCTACAATGAGCAGTTCTTC.